This is a list of T cell receptor beta chains from one sample in a study of lymphopenia after photon versus proton radiotherapy. TCRdb's table, derived via immunoSEQ multiplex PCR, lists solely in-frame clones and lacks some. The sample yields fewer than 25,000 clones, roughly 80% seen once. The sequencing used peripheral blood, collected from a patient treated with photon-based radiotherapy. The receptor set was obtained from a man in his forties with gastric cancer. The CDR3 runs from the conserved cysteine through the conserved F or W.

J: TRBJ2-3
V: TRBV7-2
CDR3: CASSLTSGGPDTQYF

J: TRBJ2-1
V: TRBV9
CDR3: CASSSGYEQFF

J: TRBJ1-2
V: TRBV18
CDR3: CASSPQAAAASNYGYTF

J: TRBJ1-5
V: TRBV19
CDR3: CASSMFWGNNQPQHF

J: TRBJ2-5
V: TRBV27
CDR3: CASSLSPAQETQYF

J: TRBJ1-3
V: TRBV7-9
CDR3: CASSSSGGLGSAGNTIYF

J: TRBJ2-5
V: TRBV6-5
CDR3: CASTRDSQETQYF

J: TRBJ2-3
V: TRBV4-3
CDR3: CASSPAPPGHTDTQYF

J: TRBJ1-5
V: TRBV18
CDR3: CASSKGGGNQPQHF

J: TRBJ2-3
V: TRBV30
CDR3: CAWSAHSSSTDTQYF

J: TRBJ2-1
V: TRBV11-2
CDR3: CASSLERTRPYNEQFF

J: TRBJ2-1
V: TRBV27
CDR3: CASSRSGGSSYNEQFF

J: TRBJ2-3
V: TRBV19
CDR3: CASSIDAGASTDTQYF

J: TRBJ1-1
V: TRBV19
CDR3: CASSIGRQLNTEAFF

J: TRBJ1-2
V: TRBV5-1
CDR3: CASSLDNRGYTF

J: TRBJ2-3
V: TRBV7-3
CDR3: CASSGGGAGTDTQYF

J: TRBJ1-6
V: TRBV6-1
CDR3: CASSVRGTGFGPLHF

J: TRBJ2-2
V: TRBV15
CDR3: CATSRDVGTGELFF

J: TRBJ2-7
V: TRBV2
CDR3: CASSQRWTGRNYEQYF

J: TRBJ1-5
V: TRBV5-4
CDR3: CASSSRALGPQHF

J: TRBJ2-5
V: TRBV20-1
CDR3: CSARGEETQYF

J: TRBJ2-1
V: TRBV4-2
CDR3: CASSQVKGQLNEQFF

J: TRBJ1-2
V: TRBV6-5
CDR3: CASSGRYRAYYTF

J: TRBJ2-4
V: TRBV10-3
CDR3: CAISVGDSKNIQYF

J: TRBJ1-2
V: TRBV7-2
CDR3: CASSLVGTAAAGYTF

J: TRBJ2-7
V: TRBV5-1
CDR3: CASSLAMGRYEQYF

J: TRBJ1-2
V: TRBV11-2
CDR3: CASSSTGHYGYTF

J: TRBJ2-5
V: TRBV15
CDR3: CATSRENSDQYF

J: TRBJ2-3
V: TRBV18
CDR3: CASSPGLAGVTSTDTQYF

J: TRBJ2-3
V: TRBV29-1
CDR3: CSVERGPDTQYF

J: TRBJ2-3
V: TRBV5-5
CDR3: CASSLDGGADTQYF

J: TRBJ1-6
V: TRBV6-5
CDR3: CASSYAGPNSPLHF

J: TRBJ2-5
V: TRBV4-3
CDR3: CASSPSLGSGGRGETQYF

J: TRBJ1-1
V: TRBV7-9
CDR3: CASSLGRKNTEAFF

J: TRBJ1-4
V: TRBV2
CDR3: CASNGESRGPSTNEKLFF

J: TRBJ2-1
V: TRBV15
CDR3: CATSPGVGQHTYNEQFF

J: TRBJ2-3
V: TRBV7-9
CDR3: CASSGSGASTDTQYF

J: TRBJ2-7
V: TRBV9
CDR3: CASSVDGLSYEQYF

J: TRBJ2-7
V: TRBV15
CDR3: CATSRERQARVGNEQYF

J: TRBJ1-1
V: TRBV9
CDR3: CASSVYPGGQGLEAFF

J: TRBJ1-1
V: TRBV19
CDR3: CASKGDRQLNTEAFF

J: TRBJ1-4
V: TRBV2
CDR3: CASSEGRGAEKLFF

J: TRBJ1-6
V: TRBV5-1
CDR3: CASSKRVGGSYNSPLHF

J: TRBJ2-5
V: TRBV18
CDR3: CASSPRGAGEKTQYF

J: TRBJ2-7
V: TRBV5-4
CDR3: CASSDPDRGKWDEQYF